The 4 T cell receptor beta chains given below trace back to one sample, sequenced in a study of shared clonotypes between healthy human individuals. Data came from immunoSEQ multiplex PCR; TCRdb stores just in-frame clones and leaves some out. The data contain roughly 660,000 clones, about 90% of them seen just once; the ten biggest clones take up roughly 36%. Input material: memory CD8+ T cells from PBMCs. Stated subset: CD45RO+ cells pooled with CCR7-negative TemRA cells. The receptors shown here come from a man in his late teens or twenties in good health. Some clones in this sample may be carry-over from other donors' samples.

In its sample, this clone was seen once. The chain links TRBV7-9 to TRBJ2-7, with D unclear. Germline-derived CDR1 and CDR2 are SEHNR and FQNEAQ (reference sequence). V was clipped by 8 bases and J by 3 bases, with 8 bases between them. This CDR3 has 11 amino acids. This chain's CDR3 is CASQVGYEQYF. The DNA of the CDR3 is TGTGCCAGCCAGGTGGGCTACGAGCAGTACTTC.

The chain links TRBV7-6 to TRBJ2-7, with 7 bases that match TRBD1. The V gene end was trimmed by 5 bases and the J gene end by 1 base; junction bases not matched to a gene: 8. This CDR3 region has 15 residues. Germline V CDR1 and CDR2: SGHVS, FNYEAQ. The CDR3 DNA is TGTGCCAGCAGCCTGGGACAGACCTCTTCCTACGAGCAGTACTTC. Translating gives CASSLGQTSSYEQYF.

This sequence joins TRBV29-1 and TRBJ2-7; 7 nucleotides line up with TRBD2. After removal of 5 bases from V and 4 bases from J, the junction contained 8 bases not matched to a gene. Looked up from germline, CDR1 is SQVTM and CDR2 is ANQGSEA. This CDR3 spans 13 amino acids. The CDR3: CSVLGGDLYEQYF. The DNA for the CDR3 is TGCAGCGTTTTGGGAGGGGACCTATACGAGCAGTACTTC.

The rearrangement uses TRBV10-3 and TRBJ2-3, with a tentative D call TRBD2 (6 bases). This CDR3 spans 14 amino acids. Germline CDR1 reads ENHRY; CDR2 reads SYGVKD. The germline V and J ends were trimmed by 6 bases and 3 bases, with 13 bases remaining between them. The CDR3 reads CAIRAVGRTDTQYF. CDR3 DNA sequence: TGTGCCATCAGGGCGGTAGGGAGGACAGATACGCAGTATTTT.